This TCR beta chain was captured in a study of a mutant IDH1 vaccine in newly diagnosed glioma (dated by TCRdb to the early 2020s). Background on the whole study: Vaccination began 4-6 weeks after radiotherapy alone, or alongside temozolomide cycles in the chemotherapy-containing groups. Of the 32 patients who were treated, about 62% were male and about 40% were female, and the mean age was roughly 40 years. Before enrollment, most patients had been given radiochemotherapy with temozolomide as standard therapy, while the rest had received either radiotherapy alone or temozolomide alone. The week-35 safety follow-up took place at visit V12, and the week-47 end of study took place at visit V13. Peripheral blood was collected at six visits: V03 (baseline), V05, V07, V10, V12 and V13. Longitudinal TCRB deep sequencing was performed for fewer than 30 treated patients wherever samples were available for exploratory analyses.

General study outcomes and caveats: Changes in the top peripheral T cell clonotypes picked up by TCRB sequencing did not appear to be linked to pseudoprogression. Availability determined which PBMC samples were chosen for TCRB deep sequencing. Across multiple MHC alleles, vaccine-induced immune responses were seen in nearly 95% of patients. The authors stated that sample limitations prevented analyses of patient blood samples from being reproduced.

What the time point label conveys for this sample: week 35, safety follow-up. Each vaccine dose, consisting of 300 ug of a 20-mer mutant IDH1 peptide in Montanide, was administered subcutaneously with topical imiquimod. Across visits V03 through V10, patients got a total of eight vaccinations, given in weeks 1, 3, 5, 7, 11, 15, 19 and 23. Newly diagnosed WHO grade 3 or 4 IDH1-mutant astrocytomas showing loss of nuclear ATRX were present in the donors. The samples were drawn from NOA16, a multicentre, single-arm, open-label phase I trial in Germany that tested a mutant IDH1 peptide vaccine in humans for the first time. Genomic DNA for TCRB sequencing was isolated from EDTA blood with the DNeasy Blood and Tissue Kit. Remarks on this clone: This clone's antigen is unknown. No much larger clone is present one base from it, and per-base qualities are unavailable.

Relative to germline, V is 5 bases shorter and J is 0 bases shorter, with 8 bases between their ends. The cysteine opens and the phenylalanine closes a CDR3 of 13 amino acids. Of all the DNA, just the CDR3 is kept, 39 bases in frame from base 1. CDR1 and CDR2 are drawn from the germline V gene (reference sequence): LNHDA, SQIVND. Library preparation was by the immunoSEQ multiplex PCR assay. The hsTCRB Kit was used according to the manufacturer's protocol to amplify rearranged TCR beta chain sequences. TCRB libraries were sequenced on an Illumina MiSeq. The authors processed their data as follows. The proprietary platform of the kit vendor was used for demultiplexing, trimming and gene mapping. This is the immuneACCESS table as TCRdb keeps it, with only in-frame sequences that have V and J called. A part of the clones is gone; compared with another copy, unresolved V genes explain less than half, and the rest is unexplained. That table is the source of V, J and clone size, and D and trimming were worked out from the DNA. The sample records 43,000 or so clones, almost 95% of which are singletons. Of the sample, approximately 2.5% is held by the ten largest clones.

The TCR comes from a man in his fifties or sixties with glioma. The specimen comprised PBMCs, sampled from a glioma patient whose treatment included an IDH1 peptide vaccine. Recombination joined TRBV19 with TRBJ2-7; confidence is insufficient to name the D gene. The DNA is as follows: TGTGCCAGTAGTCTTGACATCTCCTACGAGCAGTACTTC. It codes for CASSLDISYEQYF.